Listed here is a single T cell receptor (beta chain). The data originate from a study of blood T cell repertoires in COVID-19. In the study overall: Spain, Italy and the United States supplied samples that represented acute and convalescent COVID-19. PBMCs, B-cell-depleted T cells, or T cells were the source of the cDNA or gDNA that made up the material.

The germline V gene encodes CDR1 MNHEY and CDR2 SVGEGT. This CDR3 has 13 residues. Trimming pared 4 bases from V and 5 bases from J, leaving 11 bases between. In the original processing: Cell counts per sample came from amplifying reference gene primers. The table came from immunoSEQ multiplex PCR; TCRdb's copy has only in-frame clones and leaves some out. V, J and clone size derive from that table, while D and trimming were established from the DNA sequence. Of about 140,000 clones listed, 85% to 90% are singletons. The genes are TRBV6-2 or TRBV6-3 and TRBJ1-1, with D unresolved. The TCR was taken from a woman of 80 years or more with acute or convalescent COVID-19. Sequencing input: peripheral blood. CDR3 in DNA: TGTGCCAGCAGTTTGGACCCGGGGACTGAAGCTTTCTTT. This encodes CASSLDPGTEAFF.